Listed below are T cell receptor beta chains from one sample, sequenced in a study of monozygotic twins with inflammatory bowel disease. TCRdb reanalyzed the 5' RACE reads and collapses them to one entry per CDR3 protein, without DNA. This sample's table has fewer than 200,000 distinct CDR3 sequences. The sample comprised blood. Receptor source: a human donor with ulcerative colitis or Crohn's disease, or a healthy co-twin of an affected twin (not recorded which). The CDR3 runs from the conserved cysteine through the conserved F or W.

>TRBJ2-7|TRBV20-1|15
CSAEDRSRIVSEQYF
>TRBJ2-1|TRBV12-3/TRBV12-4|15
CASTTLAFSYNEQFF
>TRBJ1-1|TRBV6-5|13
CASTETGNTEAFF
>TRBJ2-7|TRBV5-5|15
CASSLGGPVVYEQYF
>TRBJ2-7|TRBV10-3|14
CAISPGQGASEQYF
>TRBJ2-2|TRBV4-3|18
CASSRGLAGLANTGELFF
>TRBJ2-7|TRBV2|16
CASSRILAGSGYEQYF
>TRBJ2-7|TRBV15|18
CATSRDRGPGLPPYEQYF
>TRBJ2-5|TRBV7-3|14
CASSSLGGEETQYF
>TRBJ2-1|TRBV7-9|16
CASGPFQVVGYNEQFF
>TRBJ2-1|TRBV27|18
CASSPIKASGISYNEQFF
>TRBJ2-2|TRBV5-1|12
CASSLGPTELFF
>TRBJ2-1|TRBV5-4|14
CASSRERGGNEQFF
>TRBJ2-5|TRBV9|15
CASSIVSGAQETQYF
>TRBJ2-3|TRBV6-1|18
CASRTLQIDRLGTDTQYF
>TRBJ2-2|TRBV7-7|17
CASSLEVDRGNTGELFF
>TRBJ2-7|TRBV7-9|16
CASSPGLAGGSYEQYF
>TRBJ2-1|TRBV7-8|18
CASSLETLSSGRFGEQFF
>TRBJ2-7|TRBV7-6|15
CASSPWTGGEHEQYF
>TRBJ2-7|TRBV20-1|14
CSARGETSDYEQYF
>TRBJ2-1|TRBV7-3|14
CASSLKQGGNEQFF
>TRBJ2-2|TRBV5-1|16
CASSHSWTGNTGELFF
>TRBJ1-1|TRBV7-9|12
CASSTSEGRSFF
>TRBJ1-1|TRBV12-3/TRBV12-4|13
CASSFTRGTEAFF
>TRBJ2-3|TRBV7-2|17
CASSGPGGRAVADTQYF
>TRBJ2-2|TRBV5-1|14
CASRTGTKAGELFF
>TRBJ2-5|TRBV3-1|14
CASSQSDAGETQYF
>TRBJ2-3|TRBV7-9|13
CASNGGRTDTQYF
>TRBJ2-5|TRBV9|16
CASSAPWDRLGETQYF
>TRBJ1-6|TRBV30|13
CAWTRGDNSPLHF
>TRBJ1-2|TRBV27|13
CASSSTGGRGYTF
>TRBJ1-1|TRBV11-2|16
CASSPAGGGINTEAFF
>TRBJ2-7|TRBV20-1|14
CSASGRGSSYEQYF
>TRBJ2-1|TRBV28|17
CAANSLPDSSARNEQFF
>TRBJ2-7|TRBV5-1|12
CASSLEGRLQYF
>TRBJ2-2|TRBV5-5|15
CASSFRTSFPGELFF
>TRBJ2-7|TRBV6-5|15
CASSYSGGPDAGQYF
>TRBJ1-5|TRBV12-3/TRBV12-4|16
CASRRDTNRRNQPQHF
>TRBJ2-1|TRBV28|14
CATLDRVSYNEQFF
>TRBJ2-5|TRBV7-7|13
CASSRDYQETQYF
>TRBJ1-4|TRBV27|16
CASSPTDRTTNEKLFF
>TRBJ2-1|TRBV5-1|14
CTSSSGTEDNEQFF
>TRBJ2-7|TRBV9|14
CASSSGQGYGEQYF
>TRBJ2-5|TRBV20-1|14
CSARTMTGFETQYF
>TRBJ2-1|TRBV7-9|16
CASSETSGGVYNEQFF
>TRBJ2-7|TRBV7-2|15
CASSLGGNRGEEQYF
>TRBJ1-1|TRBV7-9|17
CASRPPFRGRLNTEAFF
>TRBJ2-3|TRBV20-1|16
CSARDHQRGLTDTQYF
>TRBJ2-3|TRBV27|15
CASSPLDPDTDTQYF
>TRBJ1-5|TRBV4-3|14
CASSPGVGDQPQHF
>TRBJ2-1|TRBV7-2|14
CASSRERDRNEQFF
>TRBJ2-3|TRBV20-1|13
CSAAGTGIDTQYF
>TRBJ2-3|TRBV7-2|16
CASSLGGGHSTDTQYF
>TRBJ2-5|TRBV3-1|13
CASSQGREETQYF
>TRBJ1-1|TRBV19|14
CASSVLRGDPEAFF